The 9 T cell receptor beta chains presented below share a single source sample, sequenced in a study of T-cell reconstitution after alpha-beta-depleted transplantation in children. Construction of the TCRbeta library involved unique molecular identifiers. In TCRdb, the PCR reads were re-called with MiXCR into one record per CDR3 protein. The table has 200,000 to 250,000 distinct CDR3 sequences, about 8.8% seen once; the top ten hold 5.1%. Sequencing used PBMCs from the stem cell graft donor, obtained from the stem cell graft. These receptors were obtained from a human donor who donated a stem cell graft to a child with SCID.

In this sample, this clonotype turned up a few times. This chain links TRBV7-9 with TRBJ2-1, with D perhaps matching TRBD2 (6 bases). Trimming stripped 11 bases from V and 3 bases from J, with 14 bases between. Per germline, CDR1 SEHNR and CDR2 FQNEAQ (reference sequence). The CDR3 is made up of 13 amino acids. In nucleotides, the CDR3 is TGTGCCTATAGGGCGGGGCTCTACAATGAGCAGTTCTTC. Its protein product is CAYRAGLYNEQFF. Full variable domain (rest looked up from reference TRBV7-9 and TRBJ2-1): DTGVSQNPRHKITKRGQNVTFRCDPISEHNRLYWYRQTLGQGPEFLTYFQNEAQLEKSRLLSDRFSAERPKGSFSTLEIQRTEQGDSAMYLCAYRAGLYNEQFFGPGTRLTVL.

The sample holds many counts of this clonotype. This rearrangement joins TRBV5-1 to TRBJ1-5; D uncertain. Germline lookup yields CDR1 SGHRS and CDR2 YFSETQ. Trimming took 2 bases from V and 5 from J, leaving 5 bases between them. This CDR3 comprises 12 residues. As DNA, the CDR3 is TGCGCCAGCAGCTTTTTTGATCAGCCCCAGCATTTT. As protein: CASSFFDQPQHF.

This clonotype was recorded at least ten times. The rearrangement uses TRBV7-9 and TRBJ1-1; D remains ambiguous. The germline CDR1 and CDR2 sequences are SEHNR and FQNEAQ (reference sequence). CDR3 length: 13 amino acids. Trimming shortened V by 8 bases and J by 5 bases, and 15 bases separated the two germline ends. The CDR3 bases are TGTGCCAGCCATCGCGAACCACAAACTGAAGCTTTCTTT. Translated, it gives CASHREPQTEAFF.

This clonotype was found many times. The chain links TRBV25-1 to TRBJ1-6; tentatively, D is TRBD1 (5 bases). This CDR3 contains 14 residues. V was trimmed by 6 bases and J by 5 bases, leaving 11 bases between them. Germline V CDR1 and CDR2: MGHDK, SYGVNS. CDR3 amino acids: CASRGHNHNSPLHF. The DNA for the CDR3 is TGTGCCAGCAGAGGACATAACCATAATTCACCCCTCCACTTT. The full variable domain, its missing parts supplied by reference TRBV25-1 and TRBJ1-6, is EADIYQTPRYLVIGTGKKITLECSQTMGHDKMYWYQQDPGMELHLIHYSYGVNSTEKGDLSSESTVSRIRTEHFPLTLESARPSHTSQYLCASRGHNHNSPLHFGNGTRLTVT.

As regards this clonotype: One base away lies a much larger clone, so this may be a sequencing read error. This chain joins TRBV2 and TRBJ2-1, with D perhaps TRBD2 (6 bases). CDR3 size: 15 residues. Germline-derived CDR1 and CDR2 are SNHLY and FYNNEI. This chain's CDR3 is CASKLRGEAYNEQLF. CDR3 DNA sequence: TGTGCCAGCAAGCTTAGAGGGGAGGCCTACAATGAGCAGTTGTTC.

This clonotype occurred many times. V is TRBV27 and J is TRBJ2-5; D is possibly TRBD1 (6 bases). Germline values: CDR1 MNHEY, CDR2 SMNVEV (reference sequence). The ends were cut back, 4 bases at V and 2 bases at J, with 11 bases in the middle. The CDR3 is 14 residues long. The CDR3 coding sequence is TGTGCCAGCAGTTCAATCGACAGGCAAGAGACCCAGTACTTC. Its protein product is CASSSIDRQETQYF.

In DNA form, the CDR3 reads TGTGCCAGCTCAGGGTTTGATGACACTGAAGCTTTCTTT. As protein: CASSGFDDTEAFF. V is TRBV18 and J is TRBJ1-1; D ambiguous. CDR1 KGHSH and CDR2 LQKENI come from the germline V gene. The CDR3 length is 13 residues. Trimming removed 5 bases from V and 3 bases from J, with 10 bases in between.

This clonotype appeared a few times. The V call is TRBV7-9, the J call TRBJ1-3; unclear D gene. CDR3 length: 15 amino acids. The germline CDR1 and CDR2 sequences are SEHNR and FQNEAQ (reference sequence). V dropped 0 bases and J dropped 7 bases, with 13 bases sitting between them. The chain's CDR3 is CASSLAPGPGNTIYF. The CDR3 DNA reads as TGTGCCAGCAGCTTAGCTCCCGGTCCGGGGAACACCATATATTTT.

This clonotype was picked up one time. The chain couples TRBV3-1 to TRBJ2-3; the D call may be TRBD1 or TRBD2 (5 bases each). With 0 bases removed from V and 1 base from J, the gap between germline ends came to 14 bases. Germline lookup yields CDR1 LGHDT and CDR2 YNNKEL (reference sequence). The CDR3 runs to 17 residues. CDR3 loop: CASSQDRGQGGTDTQYF. In nucleotides, the CDR3 is TGTGCCAGCAGCCAAGATCGCGGGCAGGGAGGCACAGATACGCAGTATTTT.